This T cell receptor beta chain was obtained from a study of shared clonotypes between healthy human individuals. Profiling relied on immunoSEQ multiplex PCR, and the TCRdb table lists in-frame clones only, not all of them. The sample holds some 1.4 million clones; 96% are singletons and the top ten take roughly 1.2%. Donors comprised only Caucasian adults living in Nashville, Tennessee. Study observations and caveats: Clonotype sharing among donors was thought likely to change with sequencing depth. Generation probabilities of non-shared clonotypes were lower (relative to those shared by all four donors).

The CDR3 length is 15 residues. Per germline, CDR1 SGHRS and CDR2 YFSETQ. Trimming left V 8 bases short and J 6 bases short, with 21 bases between. Remarks on this clone: Its antigen is undetermined.

The rearrangement uses TRBV5-1 and TRBJ2-1, with D perhaps assigned TRBD1 or TRBD2 (5 bases each). The sequence was obtained from a man younger than 40 in good health. Sequences were obtained from naive CD4+ T cells sorted from blood. Subset meaning: CD45RA+ positively selected. For the CDR3, the DNA is TGCGCCAGTCGTACCGGGACCTCTGTAGGCAATGAGCAGTTCTTC. Protein product: CASRTGTSVGNEQFF.